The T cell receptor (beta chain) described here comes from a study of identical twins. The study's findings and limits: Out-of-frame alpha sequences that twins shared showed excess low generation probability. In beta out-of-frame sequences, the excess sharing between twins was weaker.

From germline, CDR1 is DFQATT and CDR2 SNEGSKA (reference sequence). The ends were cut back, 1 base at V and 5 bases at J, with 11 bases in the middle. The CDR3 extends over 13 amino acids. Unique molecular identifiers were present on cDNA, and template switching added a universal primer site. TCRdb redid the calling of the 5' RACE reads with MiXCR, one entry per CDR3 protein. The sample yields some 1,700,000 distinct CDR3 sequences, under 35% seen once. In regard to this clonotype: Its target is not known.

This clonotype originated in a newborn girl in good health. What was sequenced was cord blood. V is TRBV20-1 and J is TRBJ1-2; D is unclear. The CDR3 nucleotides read TGCAGTGCTAGAGCCACCAGGCCGTATGGCTACACCTTC. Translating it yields CSARATRPYGYTF.